This T cell receptor (beta chain) was retrieved from a study of T cell responses to AZD1222 COVID-19 vaccine. Study-level findings and limits: Spike-specific TCR breadth and depth went up after people got two AZD1222 doses. Dominant at 160-218 and 743-854, vaccine-associated CD4 TCRs also spanned spike. Females outnumbered males among donors, who were mostly white British; clonal diversity was possibly underestimated. Reportedly, nearly half the spike-specific TCRs target unmutated variant regions.

The V and J ends lost 1 base and 5 bases respectively, with 17 bases between them. CDR3 size: 16 residues. Germline V gene sequence: CDR1 LGHDT, CDR2 YNNKEL (reference sequence). With regard to this clone: Antigen: not known.

Some clones are missing from TCRdb's copy, which holds only in-frame ones; the method was immunoSEQ multiplex PCR. The sample lists about 140,000 clones; 80% to 95% were seen once. The chain employs TRBV3-1 (or the pseudogene TRBV3-2) and TRBJ2-5, with D possibly matching TRBD2 (5 bases). Sequenced here: peripheral blood, sampled on day 0 of MenACWY control vaccination. The sequence was obtained from an adult in good health. The CDR3 reads CASSQGAGLRRETQYF. In nucleotides, the CDR3 is TGTGCCAGCAGCCAAGGGGCGGGTCTCCGCCGGGAGACCCAGTACTTC.